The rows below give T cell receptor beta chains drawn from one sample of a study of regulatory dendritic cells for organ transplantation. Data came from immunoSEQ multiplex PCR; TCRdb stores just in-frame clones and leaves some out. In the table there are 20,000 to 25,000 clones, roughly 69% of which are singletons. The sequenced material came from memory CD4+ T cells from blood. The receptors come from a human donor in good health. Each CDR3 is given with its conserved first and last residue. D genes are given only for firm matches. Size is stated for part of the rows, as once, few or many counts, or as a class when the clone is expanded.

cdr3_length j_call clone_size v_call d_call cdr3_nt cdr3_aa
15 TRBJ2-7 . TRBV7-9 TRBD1 TGTGCCAGCAGCAACGCCGGGACAGGGGGCTACGAGCAGTACTTC CASSNAGTGGYEQYF
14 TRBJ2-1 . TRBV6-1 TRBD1 TGTGCCAGCAGGCTCCAGGGGGCTATCGATGAGCAGTTCTTC CASRLQGAIDEQFF
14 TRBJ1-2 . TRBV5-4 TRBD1 TGTGCCAGCAGCCCAGGACAGGACTTCTATGGCTACACCTTC CASSPGQDFYGYTF
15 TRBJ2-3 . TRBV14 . TGTGCCAGCAGCCCTCGGGAGCTAGCCACAGATACGCAGTATTTT CASSPRELATDTQYF
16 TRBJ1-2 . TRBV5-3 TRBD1 TGTGCCAGAAGCTTGGAAGCGACAGGGCTCCGCTATGGCTACACCTTC CARSLEATGLRYGYTF
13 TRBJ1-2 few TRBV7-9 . TGTGCCAGCAGCCCGGACACCGGCTATGGCTACACCTTC CASSPDTGYGYTF
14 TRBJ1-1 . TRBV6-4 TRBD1 TGTGCCAGCAGTGCGGGACAGGCATCCACTGAAGCTTTCTTT CASSAGQASTEAFF
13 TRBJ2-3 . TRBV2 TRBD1 TGTGCCACCAGGACAGGGGCCACAGATACGCAGTATTTT CATRTGATDTQYF
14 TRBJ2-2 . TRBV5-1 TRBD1 TGCGCCAGCGCTGGGACAGGGAACACCGGGGAGCTGTTTTTT CASAGTGNTGELFF
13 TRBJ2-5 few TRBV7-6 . TGTGCCAGCAGCTTAAGTCGGCAAGAGACCCAGTACTTC CASSLSRQETQYF
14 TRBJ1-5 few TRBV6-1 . TGTGCCAGCAGTGAAGAGGGGTTGGGACAGCCCCAGCATTTT CASSEEGLGQPQHF
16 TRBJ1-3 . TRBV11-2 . TGTGCCAGCAGCCTTTCGGCGGGGGCGACTGGAAACACCATATATTTT CASSLSAGATGNTIYF
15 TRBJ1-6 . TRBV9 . TGTGCCAGCAGCGTAGACAGCCAATATAATTCACCCCTCCACTTT CASSVDSQYNSPLHF
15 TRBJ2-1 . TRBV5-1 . TGCGCCAGCAGCTTGCAAGGGGGCTCCTACAATGAGCAGTTCTTC CASSLQGGSYNEQFF
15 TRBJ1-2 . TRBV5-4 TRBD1 TGTGCCAGCAGCTCGCGGGACAGGGAGGCCTATGGCTACACCTTC CASSSRDREAYGYTF
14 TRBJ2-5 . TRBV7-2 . TGTGCCAGCAGCTTAGCAAACAGGCAAGAGACCCAGTACTTC CASSLANRQETQYF
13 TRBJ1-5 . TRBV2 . TGTGCCAGCAGAGTCTATCAGCGACAGCCCCAGCATTTT CASRVYQRQPQHF
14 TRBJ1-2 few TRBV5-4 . TGTGCCAGCAGCCCAGCCAGCGCTAACTATGGCTACACCTTC CASSPASANYGYTF
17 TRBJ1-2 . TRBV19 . TGTGCCAGTAGTATGTCGGGTCAGGGGCTTTTGTACTATGGCTACACCTTC CASSMSGQGLLYYGYTF
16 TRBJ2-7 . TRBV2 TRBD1 TGTGCCAGCAGCCGAGGACAGGTCCCCTCAACTGGCGAGCAGTACTTC CASSRGQVPSTGEQYF
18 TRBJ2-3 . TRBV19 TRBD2 TGTGCCAGTAGTCCCGGGACTAGCGGGGGGGGCAGCACAGATACGCAGTATTTT CASSPGTSGGGSTDTQYF
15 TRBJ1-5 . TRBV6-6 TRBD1 TGTGCCAGCAGCCCGCGACAGGGAGACAATCAGCCCCAGCATTTT CASSPRQGDNQPQHF